This T cell receptor (beta chain) was recorded in a study of T cells in Graves' hyperthyroidism and ophthalmopathy. V dropped 6 bases and J dropped 0 bases, with 7 bases sitting between them. The germline V gene encodes CDR1 SGDLS and CDR2 YYNGEE. This CDR3 has 13 amino acids. The sample holds a few counts of this clonotype. Amplified regions were TCR beta CDR3 sequences from RNA transcripts. Initially, a first-round RT-PCR of the TCR CDR3 employed the HTBI primer set. From the multiplex PCR reads, TCRdb called clonotypes with MiXCR, one entry per CDR3 protein. The sample carries 500,000 to 650,000 distinct CDR3 sequences, roughly 15% recorded once.

The chain couples TRBV9 to TRBJ2-1; tentatively, D is TRBD2 (5 bases). Sequencing was done on a sample of blood. This TCR derives from a woman aged 45-59 years with Graves' ophthalmopathy. In DNA form, the CDR3 reads TGTGCCAGCAACCGGGACTCCTACAATGAGCAGTTCTTC. This encodes CASNRDSYNEQFF.